This T cell receptor (beta chain) is drawn from a study of blood T cell repertoires in COVID-19. On the study more broadly: Both acute and convalescent COVID-19 samples were obtained from the United States, Italy and Spain. T cells, B-cell-depleted T cells, or PBMCs provided the cDNA or gDNA that served as material.

Per the authors' pipeline: Reference gene primers were amplified, and this amplification served to estimate nucleated cell counts. Here immunoSEQ multiplex PCR was the method, and the copy in TCRdb shows in-frame clones only, minus some. From that table come the V and J calls and clone size; the DNA was used to work out D and trimming. Seen here are under 200,000 clones, around four fifths observed once, and the top ten hold 8% to 9.5%. Material: peripheral blood. This clonotype was sampled from a woman aged 80 or over with active or convalescent COVID-19.

As DNA, the CDR3 is TGCAGCGTCCGGGGGGACTCGAATGAGCAGTTCTTC. Its translation is CSVRGDSNEQFF. The V gene is TRBV29-1, the J gene TRBJ2-1, with 7 bases lining up with TRBD2. Germline V gene lookup returns CDR1 SQVTM and CDR2 ANQGSEA. The CDR3 spans 12 residues. V trimming: 6 bases; J trimming: 7 bases; junction bases outside the gene matches: 6.